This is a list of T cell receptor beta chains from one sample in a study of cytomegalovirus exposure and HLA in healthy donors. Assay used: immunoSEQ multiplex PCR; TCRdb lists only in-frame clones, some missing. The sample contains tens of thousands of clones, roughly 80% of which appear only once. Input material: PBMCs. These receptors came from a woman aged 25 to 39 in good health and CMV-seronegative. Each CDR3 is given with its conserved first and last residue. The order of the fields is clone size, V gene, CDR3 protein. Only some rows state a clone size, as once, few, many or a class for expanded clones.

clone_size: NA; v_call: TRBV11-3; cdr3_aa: CASSLDRDTGELFF
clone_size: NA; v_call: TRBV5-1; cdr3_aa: CASSRTSGRGDTQYF
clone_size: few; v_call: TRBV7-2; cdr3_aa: CASSLVAEVHEQFF
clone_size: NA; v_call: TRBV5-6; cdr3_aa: CASSLTPSNEKLFF
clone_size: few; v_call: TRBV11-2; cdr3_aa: CASSLIAGGPSVQYF
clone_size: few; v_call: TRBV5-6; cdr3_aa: CASRSGQGARGYTF
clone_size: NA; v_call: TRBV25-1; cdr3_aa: CASSEYFRGSRTGEGYTF
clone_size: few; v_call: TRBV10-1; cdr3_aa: CASSESTGTGSDEQFF
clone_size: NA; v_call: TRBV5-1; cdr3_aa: CASSFGTGPDTEAFF
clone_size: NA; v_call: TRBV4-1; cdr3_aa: CASSQPQETQYF
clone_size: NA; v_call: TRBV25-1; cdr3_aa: CASSDGQWPPGGYTF
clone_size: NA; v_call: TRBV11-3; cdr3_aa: CASSPNSDRGDEQFF
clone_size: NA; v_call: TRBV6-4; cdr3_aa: CASSDSGGNNERFF
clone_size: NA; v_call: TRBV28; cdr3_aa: CASSPPTGAFNTGELFF
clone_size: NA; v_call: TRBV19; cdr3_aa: CASSMGGQGTDTQYF
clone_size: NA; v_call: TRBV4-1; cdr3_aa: CASSQDRLMVGLDISRPDTQYF
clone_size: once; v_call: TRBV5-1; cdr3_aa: CASSPAGGRGAFF
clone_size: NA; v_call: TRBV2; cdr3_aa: CASNRGSGNTIYF
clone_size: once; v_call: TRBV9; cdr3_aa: CASSVLENTEAFF
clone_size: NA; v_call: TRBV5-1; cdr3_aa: CASSPGTARGTGELFF
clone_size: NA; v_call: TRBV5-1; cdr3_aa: CASSFTGGSQYF
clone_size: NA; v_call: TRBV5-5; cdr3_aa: CASSLLGGPYEQYF
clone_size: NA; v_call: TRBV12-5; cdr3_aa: CASGQASGGDEKLFF
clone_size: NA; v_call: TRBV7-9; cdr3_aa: CASSGGVSNQPQHF
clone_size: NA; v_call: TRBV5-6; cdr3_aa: CASSNNRAGNTIYF
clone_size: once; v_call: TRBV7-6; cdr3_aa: CASSLLREVVNEQFF
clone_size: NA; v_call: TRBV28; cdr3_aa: CASSSSAKMNTEAFF
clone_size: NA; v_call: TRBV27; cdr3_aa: CASSLRERYGYTF
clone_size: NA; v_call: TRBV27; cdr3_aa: CASRRVANTGELFF
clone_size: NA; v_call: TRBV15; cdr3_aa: CATQLAGPNEQFF
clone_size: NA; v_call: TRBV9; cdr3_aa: CASSVRSRVELNYGYTF
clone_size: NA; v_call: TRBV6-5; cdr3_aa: CASSYSSGSYYEQYF
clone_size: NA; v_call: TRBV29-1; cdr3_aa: CSVWGGAPGGGEQYF
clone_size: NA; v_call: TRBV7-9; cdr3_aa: CASSLPGKNIQYF
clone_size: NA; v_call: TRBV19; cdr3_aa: CASSTGAASSYEQYF
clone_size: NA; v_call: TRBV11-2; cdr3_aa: CASSLGGREQPQHF
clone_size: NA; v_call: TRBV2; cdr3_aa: CASRFLGQETQYF
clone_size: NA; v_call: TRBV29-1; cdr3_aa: CSVEVWGQVRLEQYF